This T cell receptor beta chain was retrieved from a study of naive and memory T cell subsets. In this sample, this clonotype turned up many times. No antigen is known for it. CD8 T cells were positively selected from what remained after CD4 positive selection. Germline V lookup: CDR1 DFQATT, CDR2 SNEGSKA (reference sequence). The CDR3 loop spans 12 amino acids. V lost 6 bases, J lost 4 bases, and 12 bases lay in between. Study-wide results and limits: No ground truth validated the naive and memory repertoire findings. Gini index rose across naive, CM, EM and EMRA in CD4 and CD8. TCR counts from RNA may reflect activation-linked expression changes. Naive repertoires, especially CD8, held a few larger clonotypes, possibly memory cells re-expressing CD45RA.

Two oligonucleotides, mixed equimolar, formed the beta constant-region primer covering TRBC1 and TRBC2. The ligated cDNA underwent four PCR rounds using SP2 and nested alpha and beta constant-region primers. TCRdb called the UMI-ligation and nested PCR reads again in MiXCR, with one record for every CDR3 protein. Of approximately 90,000 distinct CDR3 sequences listed, approximately 10% are singletons. This chain joins TRBV20-1 and TRBJ1-2; D uncertain. This sequence originates from a human donor in good health. The sequencing input was naive CD4+ T cells from blood. CDR3 DNA sequence: TGCAGTGCGGCCCGGCGGGGCTATGGCTACACCTTC. Translating it yields CSAARRGYGYTF.